This T cell receptor (beta chain) appears in the sequencing data of a study of T cells after yellow fever vaccination. The CDR3 loop spans 16 amino acids. Per germline, CDR1 SGHTA and CDR2 FQGNSA. The V and J ends lost 5 bases and 1 base respectively, with 16 bases between them. Template switching by 5'RACE produced TCR cDNA, adding a universal primer site and UMIs. TCRdb processed the 5' RACE reads anew with MiXCR; each CDR3 protein has one entry. The profile covers about 45,000 distinct CDR3 sequences, with roughly 6.4% appearing a single time and about 15% taken by the ten largest. Study-level results: The CD4 compartment and the CD8 compartment contained a small share of clonotypes in common. Contamination by abundant bulk-population clonotypes could be present in FACS-sorted repertoires.

This clonotype was observed a few times. This receptor was identified in a man in his thirties or forties who received the YFV17D yellow fever vaccine. The chain links TRBV7-2 to TRBJ2-3, with D hard to call. Sequenced here: CD8+ T cells not binding an NS4B(214-222) dextramer, sorted from PBMCs, sampled 45 days after the yellow fever booster vaccination. As DNA, the CDR3 is TGTGCCAGCAGCCCCGGACGGGTTTCTGGCACAGATACGCAGTATTTT. It encodes CASSPGRVSGTDTQYF.